These 15 T cell receptor beta chains came from one sample sequenced in a study of shared clonotypes between healthy human individuals. Measured with immunoSEQ multiplex PCR; TCRdb has only the in-frame clones, and not every one. This sample has over 2 million clones; approximately 90% occur once, and the top ten carry 0.37%. Sequencing was done on a sample of naive CD4+ T cells from PBMCs. As for subset: CD45RA+ positively selected. These receptors all stem from a man between 18 and 35 years old in good health. Some clones in this sample may be carry-over from other donors' samples.

The genes are TRBV9 and TRBJ2-5, with 8 bases identical to TRBD1. Germline V gene sequence: CDR1 SGDLS, CDR2 YYNGEE. Unmatched junction bases numbered 12, after V lost 4 bases and J lost 4 bases. The CDR3 length is 16 residues. CDR3 in amino acids: CASSPRTGMFPETQYF. The CDR3 region has the DNA TGTGCCAGCAGCCCCAGGACAGGGATGTTCCCAGAGACCCAGTACTTC.

This clone came up once. The chain links TRBV28 to TRBJ2-1; D is uncertain. Germline loops: CDR1 MDHEN, CDR2 SYDVKM. This CDR3 comprises 12 residues. V shed 2 bases and J shed 13 bases, with 12 bases lying between them. CDR3 bases: TGTGCCAGCAGTTTAGCGGCGCAGGCACAGTTCTTC. Its translation is CASSLAAQAQFF. Combining the CDR3 with reference TRBV28 and TRBJ2-1 gives the whole variable domain DVKVTQSSRYLVKRTGEKVFLECVQDMDHENMFWYRQDPGLGLRLIYFSYDVKMKEKGDIPEGYSVSREKKERFSLILESASTNQTSMYLCASSLAAQAQFFGPGTRLTVL.

The chain couples TRBV29-1 to TRBJ2-2; 7 positions agree with TRBD1. With 4 bases clipped from V and 0 bases from J, the junction kept 2 bases outside the gene matches. Germline V CDR1 and CDR2: SQVTM, ANQGSEA. This CDR3 spans 14 amino acids. The CDR3 DNA sequence: TGCAGCGTTGGGGGACAGTCGAACACCGGGGAGCTGTTTTTT. Residues: CSVGGQSNTGELFF.

DNA of the CDR3: TGTGCCAGCGTCCTAGCGGGAGATCTCAATGAGCAGTTCTTC. Protein: CASVLAGDLNEQFF. This chain joins TRBV7-9 and TRBJ2-1; 10 nucleotides align to TRBD2. Germline V gene sequence: CDR1 SEHNR, CDR2 FQNEAQ (reference sequence). With 8 bases clipped from V and 6 bases from J, the junction kept 7 bases outside the gene matches. CDR3 length equals 14 residues.

The chain combines TRBV5-1 with TRBJ1-1, with no clear D. The germline V gene has CDR1 SGHRS and CDR2 YFSETQ. Trimming cost V 3 bases and J 4 bases, with 13 bases left between them. The CDR3 spans 14 residues. The CDR3 here is CASSWGERSTEAFF. As DNA, the CDR3 is TGCGCCAGCAGCTGGGGAGAACGCTCCACTGAAGCTTTCTTT.

This sequence joins TRBV5-1 and TRBJ1-2, with D uncertain. CDR3 length equals 14 residues. Germline V lookup: CDR1 SGHRS, CDR2 YFSETQ. Trimming took 0 bases from V and 8 from J, leaving 14 bases between them. In DNA, the CDR3 is TGCGCCAGCAGCTTGGCATTGGAGATGAGCGGCTACACCTTC. Translation: CASSLALEMSGYTF.

The V call is TRBV25-1, the J call TRBJ2-5; D is uncertain. The J call may be mistaken, given a closer DNA end match to TRBJ2-7. CDR3 length: 14 amino acids. The germline V gene encodes CDR1 MGHDK and CDR2 SYGVNS. The CDR3 bases are TGTGCCAGCAGTGAAGGATTTTCTGCCTACGAGCAGTACTTC. It yields the protein CASSEGFSAYEQYF.

In regard to this clone: This specimen includes other DNA sequences encoding the same CDR3. The rearrangement uses TRBV5-1 and TRBJ1-1; TRBD1 aligns across 7 bases. This CDR3 is built from 15 residues. The germline CDR1 and CDR2 sequences are SGHRS and YFSETQ. V lost 1 base and J lost 0; bases outside the gene matches: 3. The DNA for the CDR3 is TGCGCCAGCAGCTTGCAGGGGGTGATGAACACTGAAGCTTTCTTT. Amino acids: CASSLQGVMNTEAFF.

J is TRBJ2-1 and V is TRBV12-5; 10 nucleotides line up with TRBD2. Germline V lookup: CDR1 LGHNT, CDR2 FRNRAP. The CDR3 contains 15 residues. V gave up 5 bases and J gave up 4 bases; unmatched junction bases: 5. The chain's CDR3 is CASGPGTSAYNEQFF. The CDR3 DNA is TGTGCTAGTGGTCCTGGGACTAGCGCTTACAATGAGCAGTTCTTC.

The V gene is TRBV19, the J gene TRBJ1-1; no clear D. The CDR3 contains 13 residues. Looked up from germline, CDR1 is LNHDA and CDR2 is SQIVND (reference sequence). The V end lost 10 bases, the J end lost 2 bases, and 14 bases lay between the germline ends. CDR3 amino acids: CATVSMGNTEAFF. CDR3 nucleotide sequence: TGTGCCACCGTAAGCATGGGAAACACTGAAGCTTTCTTT.

A remark on this clone: The sample holds other DNA sequences that translate to the same CDR3. The genes are TRBV28 and TRBJ2-3; D may be TRBD2 (6 bases). CDR3 size: 13 residues. Germline V lookup: CDR1 MDHEN, CDR2 SYDVKM. Trimming left V 2 bases short and J 4 bases short, with 7 bases between. CDR3 DNA: TGTGCCAGCAGTTTAGGAGGGGCAGATACGCAGTATTTT. Amino acid sequence: CASSLGGADTQYF.

In its sample, this clone was seen once. CDR3 sequence reads: CSIGDNNSPLHF. Here the CDR3 DNA reads TGCAGCATCGGGGACAACAATTCACCCCTCCACTTT. The chain combines TRBV29-1 with TRBJ1-6, with a weak D call TRBD1 (6 bases). Trimming removed 8 bases from V and 7 bases from J, with 12 bases in between. In germline, CDR1 is SQVTM, CDR2 ANQGSEA. CDR3 size: 12 residues.

A note on this clone: Other DNA variants within this sample encode the same CDR3. CDR3 amino acids: CASSASGRNTGELFF. The CDR3 DNA follows: TGTGCCAGCAGCGCTAGCGGGAGAAACACCGGGGAGCTGTTTTTT. The rearrangement joins TRBV9 to TRBJ2-2, with 10 positions matching TRBD2. The germline V gene has CDR1 SGDLS and CDR2 YYNGEE. Germline trimming cut 3 bases from V and 2 bases from J; bases unmatched to any gene: 1. The CDR3 runs to 15 residues.

In this sample, this clone turned up a few times. The chain employs TRBV2 and TRBJ2-2; D gene uncertain. The CDR3 loop spans 14 amino acids. CDR1 SNHLY and CDR2 FYNNEI come from the germline V gene. The V end was cut by 3 bases, the J end by 0 bases, with 5 bases between. CDR3 region: CASSDWPNTGELFF. CDR3 nucleotide sequence: TGTGCCAGCAGTGACTGGCCGAACACCGGGGAGCTGTTTTTT.

This clone appeared once. This rearrangement joins TRBV28 to TRBJ1-2; D uncertain. The CDR3 has 12 residues. Germline V gene sequence: CDR1 MDHEN, CDR2 SYDVKM. Trimming removed 3 bases at V and 4 bases at J, with 6 bases between. The CDR3 DNA reads TGTGCCAGCAGTTTCCGACTCTATGGCTACACCTTC. It specifies CASSFRLYGYTF.